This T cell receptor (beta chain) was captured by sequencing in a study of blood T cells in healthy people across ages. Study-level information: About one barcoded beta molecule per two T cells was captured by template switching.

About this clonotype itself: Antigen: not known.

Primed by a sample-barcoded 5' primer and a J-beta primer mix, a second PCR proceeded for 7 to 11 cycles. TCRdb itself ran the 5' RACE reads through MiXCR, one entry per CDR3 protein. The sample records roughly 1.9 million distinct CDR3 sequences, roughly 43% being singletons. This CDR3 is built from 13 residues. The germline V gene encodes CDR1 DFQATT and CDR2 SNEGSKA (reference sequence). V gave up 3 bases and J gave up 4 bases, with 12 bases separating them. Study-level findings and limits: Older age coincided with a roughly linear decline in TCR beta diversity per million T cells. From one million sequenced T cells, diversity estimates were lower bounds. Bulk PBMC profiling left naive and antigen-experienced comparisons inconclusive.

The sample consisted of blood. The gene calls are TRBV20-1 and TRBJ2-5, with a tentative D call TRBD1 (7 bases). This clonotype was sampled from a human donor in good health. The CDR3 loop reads CSASRGVPETQYF. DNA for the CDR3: TGCAGTGCTAGCAGGGGGGTTCCAGAGACCCAGTACTTC.